The rows below give T cell receptor beta chains drawn from one sample of a study of cytomegalovirus exposure and HLA in healthy donors. Sequenced by immunoSEQ multiplex PCR; TCRdb stores in-frame clones only, minus some. The table has more than 90,000 clones, about 80% seen once. The specimen sequenced was PBMCs. These receptors originate from a man aged 50 to 59 in good health and CMV-seropositive. Each CDR3 is given without its conserved first and last residue.

TRBV11-2,TRBJ1-3,ASSSQGSPGNTIY
TRBV5-1,TRBJ1-5,ASSLYGTGGDQPQH
TRBV2,TRBJ1-4,ASRDRGPTNEKLF
TRBV15,TRBJ1-5,ATSIDRNQPQH
TRBV5-4,TRBJ1-1,ASSLARGNTEAF
TRBV5-1,TRBJ1-2,ASSLWSPEGYT
TRBV10-3,TRBJ2-7,AISQIPGLGPSYEQY
TRBV25-1,TRBJ1-1,ASSETGGSSTEAF
TRBV11-1,TRBJ1-4,ASSFFGTNEKLF
TRBV9,TRBJ1-1,ASSVVQGLLNTEAF
TRBV5-1,TRBJ2-7,ASSSGQGQAEQY
TRBV20-1,TRBJ1-1,RTNWAEAF
TRBV5-1,TRBJ2-7,ASSPRAPRDPFYEQY